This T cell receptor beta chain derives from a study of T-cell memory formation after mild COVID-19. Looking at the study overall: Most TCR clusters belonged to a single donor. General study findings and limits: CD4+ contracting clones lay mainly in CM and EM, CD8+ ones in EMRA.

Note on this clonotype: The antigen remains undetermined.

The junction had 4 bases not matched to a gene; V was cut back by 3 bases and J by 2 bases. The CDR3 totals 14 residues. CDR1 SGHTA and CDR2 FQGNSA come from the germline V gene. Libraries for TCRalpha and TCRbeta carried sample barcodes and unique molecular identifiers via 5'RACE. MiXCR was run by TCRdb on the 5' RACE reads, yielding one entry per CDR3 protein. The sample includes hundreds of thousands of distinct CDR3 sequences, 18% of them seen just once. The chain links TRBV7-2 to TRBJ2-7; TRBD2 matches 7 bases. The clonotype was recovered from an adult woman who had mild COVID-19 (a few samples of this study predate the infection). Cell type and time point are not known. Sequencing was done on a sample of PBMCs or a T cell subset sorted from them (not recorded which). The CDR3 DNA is TGTGCCAGCAGCTTCGGAGCGGGACCCTACGAGCAGTACTTC. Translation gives CASSFGAGPYEQYF.